The 22 T cell receptor beta chains presented below share a single source sample, sequenced in a study of cytomegalovirus exposure and HLA in healthy donors. Primers included in the PCR were 60 Vbeta and 13 Jbeta primers. TCRdb keeps only in-frame clones here, not all; method: immunoSEQ multiplex PCR. The repertoire holds almost 95,000 clones, with just under 70% as singletons. The specimen sequenced was PBMCs. The origin of the receptors is a middle-aged man in good health and CMV-seronegative.

V and J are TRBV28 and TRBJ1-3; 7 bases match TRBD1. CDR3 length: 15 residues. Germline CDR1 MDHEN, CDR2 SYDVKM. J lost 0 bases, V lost 6 bases, and 5 bases had no gene match. This chain's CDR3 is CASSRTGPSGNTIYF. DNA for the CDR3: TGTGCCAGCAGCCGGACAGGACCCTCTGGAAACACCATATATTTT.

J is TRBJ1-1 and V is TRBV7-9, with 11 bases matching TRBD1. V dropped 11 bases and J dropped 4; count of bases not matched to a gene: 6. This CDR3 has 13 residues. CDR1 is SEHNR and CDR2 is FQNEAQ in the germline V gene (reference sequence). CDR3 region: CAVRDRGSTEAFF. In DNA form, the CDR3 reads TGTGCCGTAAGGGACAGGGGGAGCACTGAAGCTTTCTTT.

The V and J genes are TRBV5-1 and TRBJ2-2; perhaps TRBD2 as D (6 bases). The CDR3 has 14 amino acids. Per germline, CDR1 SGHRS and CDR2 YFSETQ. The V end lost 4 bases, the J end lost 6 bases, and 13 bases lay between the germline ends. The DNA for the CDR3 is TGCGCCAGCAGCAGCCCCGGGGGACCCGGGGAGCTGTTTTTT. It translates to CASSSPGGPGELFF.

This chain uses TRBV7-8 with TRBJ2-7, with D maybe TRBD2 (5 bases). This CDR3 is built from 13 residues. Germline V gene data show CDR1 as SGHVS and CDR2 as FQNEAQ. Trimming stripped 5 bases from V and 6 bases from J, with 14 bases between. CDR3 region: CASSPRAFLEQYF. The CDR3 DNA is TGTGCCAGCAGCCCGCGGGCCTTTCTCGAGCAGTACTTC.

This clone showed up just a few times. This chain connects TRBV20-1 to TRBJ2-2; weak D call: TRBD2 (6 bases). The CDR3 loop spans 11 amino acids. Germline V gene lookup returns CDR1 DFQATT and CDR2 SNEGSKA (reference sequence). Trimming left V 7 bases short and J 6 bases short, with 9 bases between. The CDR3 DNA follows: TGCAGTGTTCCGGGGGCCGGGGAGCTGTTTTTT. Protein product: CSVPGAGELFF.

The V gene is TRBV5-1, the J gene TRBJ2-1; 10 bases map to TRBD2. V shed 0 bases and J 8 bases; nucleotides not matched to a gene: 5. Looked up from germline, CDR1 is SGHRS and CDR2 is YFSETQ. The CDR3 sequence is 15 residues long. Here the CDR3 DNA reads TGCGCCAGCAGCTTGGTTTTAGCGGGGGGATATGAGCAGTTCTTC. Translating gives CASSLVLAGGYEQFF.

The rearrangement joins TRBV12-5 to TRBJ2-7; 9 positions agree with TRBD1. This CDR3 has 13 residues. Germline CDR1 reads LGHNT; CDR2 reads FRNRAP. V lost 3 bases to trimming and J lost 9 bases; unmatched junction nucleotides: 6. The CDR3 reads CASGFGTGSPQYF. DNA for the CDR3: TGTGCTAGTGGTTTTGGGACAGGGTCACCGCAGTACTTC.

In this sample, this clone turned up a few times. V and J are TRBV2 and TRBJ1-5, with 8 bases matching TRBD1. The CDR3 covers 15 residues. V lost 7 bases, J lost 1 base, and 6 bases stayed unmatched. Germline loops: CDR1 SNHLY, CDR2 FYNNEI. CDR3 amino acids: CASIGTGGSNQPQHF. CDR3 in DNA: TGTGCCAGCATAGGGACAGGAGGGAGCAATCAGCCCCAGCATTTT.

This clone appeared a few times. This chain connects TRBV30 to TRBJ1-3; D is unclear. The CDR3 is 14 amino acids. CDR1 GTSNPN and CDR2 SVGIG come from the germline V gene (reference sequence). V lost 0 bases, J lost 2 bases, and 8 bases lay in between. The CDR3 DNA is TGTGCCTGGAGTGTAGGAGGGACTGGAAACACCATATATTTT. Translation: CAWSVGGTGNTIYF.

The J gene is TRBJ2-2, the V gene TRBV6-1; 7 nucleotides agree with TRBD1. This CDR3 spans 13 amino acids. V lost 0 bases and J lost 13; bases outside the gene matches: 5. Germline V gene lookup returns CDR1 MNHNS and CDR2 SASEGT. This CDR3 is CASSEAIGGGLFF. CDR3 DNA: TGTGCCAGCAGTGAAGCGATAGGGGGCGGGCTGTTTTTT.

The chain recombines TRBV18 with TRBJ2-5; TRBD1 matches at 8 bases. The length of the CDR3 is 14 residues. V trimming: 6 bases; J trimming: 5 bases; junction bases outside the gene matches: 8. Germline V lookup: CDR1 KGHSH, CDR2 LQKENI. As DNA, the CDR3 is TGTGCCAGCTCCGGGGCAGGGGGCGAGGAGACCCAGTACTTC. Translated, it gives CASSGAGGEETQYF.

The chain links TRBV2 to TRBJ1-2; 9 bases fit TRBD1. There are 16 residues in the CDR3. Looked up from germline, CDR1 is SNHLY and CDR2 is FYNNEI. J was trimmed by 3 bases and V by 6 bases; bases with no gene match: 11. The CDR3: CASRDPGTGIYYGYTF. The CDR3 DNA sequence: TGTGCCAGCAGGGATCCCGGGACAGGGATTTACTATGGCTACACCTTC.

The V gene is TRBV9, the J gene TRBJ2-5, with 9 nucleotides matching TRBD1. The CDR3 has 16 residues. Trimming at V came to 4 bases and at J to 2 bases, leaving 9 bases not matched to a gene. Germline V lookup: CDR1 SGDLS, CDR2 YYNGEE. This chain's CDR3 is CASSSSGTGSQETQYF. The DNA of the CDR3 is TGTGCCAGCAGCTCATCCGGGACAGGGAGTCAAGAGACCCAGTACTTC.

This sequence joins TRBV7-6 and TRBJ2-2, with D perhaps matching TRBD2 (5 bases). Germline CDR1 is SGHVS and CDR2 is FNYEAQ. Deletions cut 1 base from V and 5 bases from J, with 17 bases between. This CDR3 is built from 17 residues. The CDR3 spells CASSLEASSEQTGELFF. CDR3 DNA: TGTGCCAGCAGCTTAGAGGCGAGTAGCGAGCAAACCGGGGAGCTGTTTTTT.

The chain has TRBV15 and TRBJ2-2; 7 nucleotides match TRBD2. Per the germline V gene, CDR1 is LNHNV and CDR2 is YYDKDF (reference sequence). J gave up 1 base and V 0 bases, and 5 bases lay outside the gene matches. The CDR3 extends over 17 amino acids. The CDR3 sequence: CATSRDLSSGNTGELFF. In DNA, the CDR3 is TGTGCCACCAGCAGAGATCTCTCTAGCGGGAACACCGGGGAGCTGTTTTTT.

The chain joins TRBV5-8 to TRBJ1-5; the match to TRBD1 covers 9 bases. V was pared by 4 bases and J by 7 bases, with 6 bases of the junction left unmatched. This CDR3 is 14 amino acids long. Germline V gene lookup returns CDR1 SGHTS and CDR2 YDEGEE. In DNA, the CDR3 is TGTGCCAGCAGCCGCGGACAGGGGTACCAGCCCCAGCATTTT. Translation gives CASSRGQGYQPQHF.

This chain links TRBV2 with TRBJ1-4, with 10 bases lining up with TRBD1. CDR3 length equals 14 residues. The junction had 3 bases not matched to a gene; V was cut back by 6 bases and J by 5 bases. Germline V gene sequence: CDR1 SNHLY, CDR2 FYNNEI. The CDR3 nucleotides are TGTGCCAGCAGGGAGGGACAGGGGAATGAAAAACTGTTTTTT. Translating gives CASREGQGNEKLFF.

The chain joins TRBV29-1 to TRBJ1-1; no reliable D call. This CDR3 is 12 amino acids long. V was pared by 4 bases and J by 1 base, with 7 bases between. CDR1 and CDR2 (germline): SQVTM, ANQGSEA. CDR3 in DNA: TGCAGCGTTGCGCGGGGGAACACTGAAGCTTTCTTT. Protein: CSVARGNTEAFF.

This clone was seen a few times. The chain links TRBV11-3 to TRBJ1-4; 7 bases line up with TRBD1. Germline trimming cut 1 base from V and 4 bases from J; bases unmatched to any gene: 3. CDR1 and CDR2 (germline): SGHNT, YENEEA. CDR3 length equals 15 residues. The CDR3 protein is CASSLGTGGNEKLFF. The CDR3 coding sequence is TGTGCCAGCAGCTTAGGGACAGGCGGTAATGAAAAACTGTTTTTT.

CDR3 sequence: CAWSSGMRPQHF. In DNA form, the CDR3 reads TGTGCCTGGAGTTCAGGGATGCGGCCCCAGCATTTT. The chain links TRBV30 to TRBJ1-5; D possibly corresponds to TRBD1 (5 bases). The CDR3 is made up of 12 amino acids. From germline, CDR1 is GTSNPN and CDR2 SVGIG (reference sequence). V shed 2 bases and J shed 9 bases, with 11 bases lying between them. The full variable domain, completed using reference TRBV30 and TRBJ1-5, is SQTIHQWPATLVQPVGSPLSLECTVEGTSNPNLYWYRQAAGRGLQLLFYSVGIGQISSEVPQNLSASRPQDRQFILSSKKLLLSDSGFYLCAWSSGMRPQHFGDGTRLSIL.

The chain combines TRBV30 with TRBJ1-5, with 7 bases lining up with TRBD1. Germline V gives CDR1 GTSNPN, CDR2 SVGIG (reference sequence). Germline trimming cut 2 bases from V and 4 bases from J; bases unmatched to any gene: 8. The length of the CDR3 is 15 residues. In DNA form, the CDR3 reads TGTGCCTGGAGTATACCGGCAGGGGGAAATCAGCCCCAGCATTTT. Translating gives CAWSIPAGGNQPQHF.

Only a few counts were recorded for this clone. The genes are TRBV29-1 and TRBJ1-3; tentative D call: TRBD1 (6 bases). The ends were cut back, 6 bases at V and 1 base at J, with 13 bases in the middle. Germline V gives CDR1 SQVTM, CDR2 ANQGSEA. This CDR3 contains 14 residues. CDR3 amino acids: CSVLLRGSGNTIYF. CDR3 nucleotides: TGCAGCGTCCTCCTAAGGGGGTCTGGAAACACCATATATTTT.